A selection of T cell receptor beta chains follows, all from one sample in a study of T cells in Graves' hyperthyroidism and ophthalmopathy. MiXCR was run by TCRdb on the multiplex PCR reads, yielding one entry per CDR3 protein. This table holds approximately 560,000 distinct CDR3 sequences, more than 45% found once. The source material was peripheral blood or thyroid tissue (not recorded which). Source of these receptors: a woman aged 18 to 35 with Graves' hyperthyroidism. Each CDR3 is given with its conserved first and last residue. D genes are given only for firm matches. Clone size is shown for a subset of rows, as once, few, many or a class of expanded clone.

-	many	TRBV19	14	TRBJ1-2	TGTGCCAGTACCCTGCTGACAGATCCCTATGGCTACACCTTC	CASTLLTDPYGYTF
-	few	TRBV24-1	14	TRBJ2-3	TGTGCCACCAGTGACCAACCGACAGCAGATACGCAGTATTTT	CATSDQPTADTQYF
-	-	TRBV19	13	TRBJ2-5	TGTGCCAGTAGTATCGGCCTTAAAGAGACCCAGTACTTC	CASSIGLKETQYF
-	few	TRBV9	12	TRBJ2-7	TGTGCCAGCAGCCCGGGACGCGGGGAGCAGTACTTC	CASSPGRGEQYF
-	-	TRBV20-1	14	TRBJ1-4	TGCGCATCGGGGGACCTTCCAACTAATGAAAAACTGTTTTTT	CASGDLPTNEKLFF
TRBD1	many	TRBV20-1	15	TRBJ2-7	TGCAGTGCCCCTGAGAAGGAGACAGGGGCCTACGAGCAGTACTTC	CSAPEKETGAYEQYF
-	many	TRBV19	13	TRBJ1-3	TGTGCCAGTAGTACGGCGGGACCAAACACCATATATTTT	CASSTAGPNTIYF
-	-	TRBV12-3/TRBV12-4	13	TRBJ1-5	TGTGCCAGCAGTTTAACCCCCGGTCAGCCCCAGCATTTT	CASSLTPGQPQHF
-	-	TRBV10-3	14	TRBJ2-7	TGTGCCAGCAGCCCTCTCTTTCAACCCCACGAGCAGTACTTC	CASSPLFQPHEQYF
TRBD1	-	TRBV29-1	12	TRBJ2-7	TGCAGCGTCTCGACAGGGTCCCACGAGCAGTACTTC	CSVSTGSHEQYF
-	-	TRBV7-6	15	TRBJ2-5	TGTGCCAGCAGTGACGGGGCTTCCCTCCAAGAGACCCAGTACTTC	CASSDGASLQETQYF
-	-	TRBV10-3	13	TRBJ1-1	TGTGCCAGCAGTGAAGGTTTTAACACTGAAGCTTTCTTT	CASSEGFNTEAFF
-	few	TRBV7-2	16	TRBJ2-7	TGTGCCAGCACCCCGGGAGCGGACTCCTACTCCTACGAGCAGTACTTC	CASTPGADSYSYEQYF
TRBD2	few	TRBV4-2	15	TRBJ2-7	TGTGCCAGCAGCCGACTAGCGGGCCAAAACTACGAGCAGTACTTC	CASSRLAGQNYEQYF
-	many	TRBV7-6	13	TRBJ1-1	TGTGCCAGCAGCTTCCCTGGAGACACTGAAGCTTTCTTT	CASSFPGDTEAFF
-	-	TRBV25-1	13	TRBJ2-3	TGTGCCCGCGTCGGTCGGAGCACAGATACGCAGTATTTT	CARVGRSTDTQYF
TRBD1	-	TRBV2	15	TRBJ1-1	TGTGCCAGCAGTCTAGGACAGGTCGGGCACACTGAAGCTTTCTTT	CASSLGQVGHTEAFF
-	-	TRBV2	14	TRBJ1-3	TGTGCCAGCAGTGGACTTAGATCTGGAAACACCATATATTTT	CASSGLRSGNTIYF
-	-	TRBV25-1	16	TRBJ1-1	TGTGCCAGCAGTGCTGAAAGACAGGAGATGAACACTGAAGCTTTCTTT	CASSAERQEMNTEAFF
TRBD2	few	TRBV7-9	20	TRBJ2-5	TGTGCCAGCAGACCCTCGACTAGCGGGAGGGTAATTGGACCCCAAGAGACCCAGTACTTC	CASRPSTSGRVIGPQETQYF
TRBD2	-	TRBV6-2/TRBV6-3	15	TRBJ2-7	TGTGCCAGCAGTTACAGGGGCGGGAGCTCCTACGAGCAGTACTTC	CASSYRGGSSYEQYF
-	many	TRBV7-2	11	TRBJ2-2	TGTGCCAGCAGCTTATCCGGGGAGCTGTTTTTT	CASSLSGELFF
-	-	TRBV24-1	14	TRBJ2-7	TGTGCCACCGCTGTTGGCGCCCCCACCTACGAGCAGTACTTC	CATAVGAPTYEQYF
-	-	TRBV20-1	15	TRBJ2-7	TGCAGTGCTAGAGGTCCAGGGGCGAGCTCCTACGAGCAGTACTTC	CSARGPGASSYEQYF
TRBD2	-	TRBV7-9	16	TRBJ2-7	TGTGCCAGCAGCTTAAGTAGCGGGCCTTTTCCCTACGAGCAGTACTTC	CASSLSSGPFPYEQYF
-	many	TRBV2	12	TRBJ1-1	TGTGCCAGCAGTCGCATGAACACTGAAGCTTTCTTT	CASSRMNTEAFF
TRBD1	-	TRBV10-3	15	TRBJ1-4	TGTGCCATCAGTGTTGGGACAGGTCCTAATGAAAAACTGTTTTTT	CAISVGTGPNEKLFF
-	many	TRBV7-8	13	TRBJ2-7	TGTGCCAGCAGCCCTGGACAGCCCTACGAGCAGTACTTC	CASSPGQPYEQYF
-	-	TRBV15	17	TRBJ2-7	TGTGCCACCAGCAGAGCAATAGTCGGCCGCGGGTCCTACGAGCAGTACTTC	CATSRAIVGRGSYEQYF
-	few	TRBV15	16	TRBJ2-6	TGTGCCAGCAGCTTTCCGGGAGTCTCTGGGGCCAACGTCCTGACTTTC	CASSFPGVSGANVLTF
-	many	TRBV5-1	13	TRBJ1-4	TGCGCCAGCAGAGGAGACGGATCACCCGCAGTGTTTTTT	CASRGDGSPAVFF
TRBD1	few	TRBV20-1	14	TRBJ2-7	TGCAGTGCTAACCGGGACAGCCGTTTGTACGAGCAGTACTTC	CSANRDSRLYEQYF
-	-	TRBV2	17	TRBJ1-3	TGTGCCAGCAGTGATTTCGGCGGTCCGCTCTCTGGAAACACCATATATTTT	CASSDFGGPLSGNTIYF
TRBD1	-	TRBV24-1	16	TRBJ2-5	TGTGCCACCAGTGACCCCGGACAGGGCGGTGAAGAGACCCAGTACTTC	CATSDPGQGGEETQYF
-	many	TRBV20-1	12	TRBJ1-2	TGCAGTGCTAGAGACAGCCTTTATGGCTACACCTTC	CSARDSLYGYTF
-	many	TRBV9	14	TRBJ1-6	TGTGCCAGCAGCGCAGGGACCGAGACGACACCCCTCCACTTT	CASSAGTETTPLHF
TRBD1	-	TRBV19	14	TRBJ2-7	TGTGCCAGCAGTTACGGGACAGGGGGCTACGAGCAGTACTTC	CASSYGTGGYEQYF
-	few	TRBV29-1	14	TRBJ2-7	TGCAGCGTTGCCCTAGGCGATTACTCCTACGAGCAGTACTTC	CSVALGDYSYEQYF
-	-	TRBV2	10	TRBJ1-1	TGTGCCAGTGAGAACACTGAAGCTTTCTTT	CASENTEAFF
-	-	TRBV7-2	15	TRBJ1-4	TGTGCCAGCAGCTTGTCCACCCAGCGGACTGAAAAACTGTTTTTT	CASSLSTQRTEKLFF
-	many	TRBV7-9	13	TRBJ1-4	TGTGCCAGCAGTTGGGGTTGGGAGGAAAAACTGTTTTTT	CASSWGWEEKLFF
-	-	TRBV7-9	11	TRBJ1-5	TGTGCCGGCCGGGGAGACAGGACCCAGCATTTT	CAGRGDRTQHF
TRBD2	-	TRBV19	14	TRBJ2-7	TGTGCCAGTAGTAACCTAGCGGGAACGAGAGAGCAGTACTTC	CASSNLAGTREQYF
-	-	TRBV15	13	TRBJ1-1	TGTGCCACCAGTGAGCGGACAGACACTGAAGCTTTCTTT	CATSERTDTEAFF
-	-	TRBV2	13	TRBJ2-3	TGTGCCAGCAGCCAACTAGCAGCAGATACGCAGTATTTT	CASSQLAADTQYF
-	-	TRBV7-9	13	TRBJ2-7	TGTGCCAGCAGCTTATTTACAGGGTCCGAGCAATACTTC	CASSLFTGSEQYF
-	-	TRBV12-3/TRBV12-4	14	TRBJ2-5	TGTGCCAGCAGCCGAAGGGAATCACAAGAGACCCAGTACTTC	CASSRRESQETQYF
-	many	TRBV7-9	13	TRBJ2-5	TGTGCCAGCAGCTTCCAGGTACAAGAGACCCAGTACTTC	CASSFQVQETQYF
-	-	TRBV29-1	11	TRBJ2-5	TGCAGCGTTGGAATGATTGAGACCCAGTACTTC	CSVGMIETQYF
TRBD2	-	TRBV7-6	14	TRBJ2-7	TGTGCCAGCGGGGGACTAGCGGGAACCTACGAGCAGTACTTC	CASGGLAGTYEQYF
TRBD2	-	TRBV25-1	15	TRBJ2-5	TGTGCCAGCAGAAGCGGGAGCCTAGAGATTGAGGCCCAGTACTTC	CASRSGSLEIEAQYF
-	-	TRBV9	14	TRBJ1-4	TGTGCCAGCAGCGCCCCCGTGGGCGTTGAAAAACTGTTTTTT	CASSAPVGVEKLFF
-	few	TRBV6-6	14	TRBJ2-7	TGTGCCAGCTGGGACTCGGGGCAGGCCTACGAGCAGTACTTC	CASWDSGQAYEQYF
TRBD1	many	TRBV7-9	15	TRBJ1-2	TGTGCCAGCAGCTGGACGGGACAGCGACACTATGGCTACACCTTC	CASSWTGQRHYGYTF
-	once	TRBV25-1	11	TRBJ1-1	TGTGCCAGCCACGGCGGGACTGAAGCTTTCTTT	CASHGGTEAFF
-	once	TRBV24-1	15	TRBJ1-5	TGTGCCACCAGTGACCCACTAGCGGGTTGGGAGACCCAGCATTTT	CATSDPLAGWETQHF
-	-	TRBV24-1	14	TRBJ2-5	TGTGCCACCAGTGAGGGGGATCTGGGAGAGACCCAGTACTTC	CATSEGDLGETQYF
-	many	TRBV7-8	15	TRBJ1-6	TGTGCCAGCAGCACTTCACAGTTCTATAATTCACCCCTCCACTTT	CASSTSQFYNSPLHF
-	many	TRBV10-3	13	TRBJ2-6	TGTGCCATCAGTGAGCGAGGCCTGAACGTCCTGACTTTC	CAISERGLNVLTF
-	few	TRBV20-1	15	TRBJ2-5	TGCAGTGCTCCCTTTAGGGGGGCCTTGAGGGAGACCCAGTACTTC	CSAPFRGALRETQYF